This T cell receptor beta chain appears in the sequencing data of a study of a mutant IDH1 vaccine in newly diagnosed glioma. Study-wide context: Either 4-6 weeks after radiotherapy alone or alongside temozolomide, vaccination was begun. Participants attended visit V12, the safety follow-up, at week 35, and then attended visit V13 at week 47. Previous care, which was radiotherapy, temozolomide, or both, most often involved both.

Specified time point: week 47, end of study. Vaccine doses each comprised 300 ug of mutant IDH1 20-mer peptide, with topical imiquimod. Donors harbored newly found WHO grade 3 or 4 IDH1-mutant, ATRX-lost astrocytomas. About this clone itself: As yet, its antigen is unknown.

J lost 1 base, V lost 0 bases, and 3 bases had no gene match. Germline loops: CDR1 SGDLS, CDR2 YYNGEE. This CDR3 has 15 amino acids. This table comes from immunoSEQ multiplex PCR, and its TCRdb copy is limited to in-frame clones, with some not included. The data show 30,000 to 40,000 clones, around nine tenths seen once. The chain links TRBV9 to TRBJ1-1; TRBD1 matches 7 bases. The source was PBMCs, collected from a glioma patient whose treatment included an IDH1 peptide vaccine. The sequence came from a woman aged 25 to 39 with glioma. The CDR3 is CASSVDTGANTEAFF. The CDR3 DNA is TGTGCCAGCAGCGTAGACACAGGGGCGAACACTGAAGCTTTCTTT. The complete variable domain, with remaining parts taken from reference TRBV9 and TRBJ1-1, reads DSGVTQTPKHLITATGQRVTLRCSPRSGDLSVYWYQQSLDQGLQFLIQYYNGEERAKGNILERFSAQQFPDLHSELNLSSLELGDSALYFCASSVDTGANTEAFFGQGTRLTVV.